One and the same sample provided the 22 T cell receptor beta chains below, sequenced in a study of radiation and T cells in renal cell carcinoma. Time point reported: baseline pretreatment blood. Treatment reported: 15 Gy SBRT to primary tumor, nephrectomy 4 weeks later. Produced via immunoSEQ multiplex PCR; TCRdb's table is partial and in-frame only. There are nearly 50,000 clones in the sample; 65% to 90% occur only once, and 30% to 35% lies in the top ten. Sequencing used blood, obtained from a patient whose treatment included radiotherapy and nephrectomy. The receptors derive from a woman between 65 and 79 years old with renal cell carcinoma.

The CDR3: CASSSPGGMNTEAFF. Written as DNA, the CDR3 is TGCGCCAGCAGCTCCCCAGGGGGGATGAACACTGAAGCTTTCTTT. The chain carries TRBV5-1 and TRBJ1-1; 7 bases map to TRBD1. The germline CDR1 and CDR2 sequences are SGHRS and YFSETQ. J was trimmed by 0 bases and V by 3 bases; bases with no gene match: 5. The CDR3 spans 15 residues.

Worth noting for this clone: The junction differs from germline at one of its ends, possibly a read error. The chain has TRBV6-5 and TRBJ1-1; the D is unclear. The CDR3 runs 9 residues. Germline lookup yields CDR1 MNHEY and CDR2 SVGAGI. This CDR3 is CASSPPGGF. The CDR3 DNA reads TGTGCCAGCAGTCCGCCGGGAGGGTTT.

The rearrangement joins TRBV18 to TRBJ2-6; D ambiguous. The germline V gene encodes CDR1 KGHSH and CDR2 LQKENI. This CDR3 has 15 residues. The V end lost 3 bases, the J end lost 2 bases, and 8 bases lay between the germline ends. CDR3 residues: CASSPVGTGANVLTF. Here the CDR3 DNA reads TGTGCCAGCTCACCGGTGGGGACTGGGGCCAACGTCCTGACTTTC.

The chain employs TRBV5-1 and TRBJ2-2; D remains unclear. With 3 bases removed from V and 4 bases from J, the gap between germline ends came to 10 bases. This CDR3 contains 14 residues. Per the germline V gene, CDR1 is SGHRS and CDR2 is YFSETQ. The CDR3 reads CASSSPPTTGELFF. The CDR3 bases are TGCGCCAGCAGCTCTCCACCGACCACCGGGGAGCTGTTTTTT.

The J gene is TRBJ2-5, the V gene TRBV7-9; D uncertain. The CDR3 runs to 14 residues. Per the germline V gene, CDR1 is SEHNR and CDR2 is FQNEAQ (reference sequence). The V end lost 1 base, the J end lost 3 bases, and 9 bases lay between the germline ends. CDR3 in DNA: TGTGCCAGCAGCTTAGTTAACCAAAAAGAGACCCAGTACTTC. Residues: CASSLVNQKETQYF. Based on the CDR3 plus reference TRBV7-9 and TRBJ2-5, the full variable domain is DTGVSQNPRHKITKRGQNVTFRCDPISEHNRLYWYRQTLGQGPEFLTYFQNEAQLEKSRLLSDRFSAERPKGSFSTLEIQRTEQGDSAMYLCASSLVNQKETQYFGPGTRLLVL.

This rearrangement joins TRBV6-6 to TRBJ2-3; tentative D call: TRBD2 (6 bases). This CDR3 contains 13 residues. Trimming shortened V by 7 bases and J by 1 base, and 9 bases separated the two germline ends. Looked up from germline, CDR1 is MNHNY and CDR2 is SVGAGI (reference sequence). The CDR3: CASNSGGTDTQYF. CDR3 nucleotides: TGTGCCAGCAACTCGGGGGGCACAGATACGCAGTATTTT.

This sequence joins TRBV2 and TRBJ2-1; TRBD1 aligns across 9 bases. V was pared by 6 bases and J by 0 bases, with 9 bases of the junction left unmatched. This CDR3 region has 17 residues. The germline gives CDR1 SNHLY, CDR2 FYNNEI. In DNA, the CDR3 is TGTGCCAGCAGCGACAGGGGGGCGGGAGTCTCCTACAATGAGCAGTTCTTC. Its protein is CASSDRGAGVSYNEQFF.

The chain joins TRBV28 to TRBJ2-3; TRBD1 matches at 9 bases. Trimming at V came to 5 bases and at J to 3 bases, leaving 3 bases not matched to a gene. Germline CDR1 is MDHEN and CDR2 is SYDVKM. The CDR3 totals 14 residues. The CDR3 region has the DNA TGTGCCAGCAGTCCCGGACAGGGGACAGATACGCAGTATTTT. This codes for CASSPGQGTDTQYF.

The chain has TRBV28 and TRBJ1-2, with D tentatively TRBD1 (5 bases). V was clipped by 8 bases and J by 2 bases, with 9 bases between them. The V gene's germline CDR1 is MDHEN and CDR2 SYDVKM. This CDR3 is 12 amino acids long. The CDR3 DNA reads TGTGCCAGCGCGGGGCCAAACTATGGCTACACCTTC. Its translation is CASAGPNYGYTF.

The genes are TRBV6-1 and TRBJ2-2; 10 bases are a match to TRBD2. V gave up 3 bases and J gave up 3 bases; unmatched junction bases: 4. CDR1 and CDR2 (germline): MNHNS, SASEGT. This CDR3 is built from 16 residues. The chain's CDR3 is CASSERLAGDTGELFF. In nucleotides, the CDR3 is TGTGCCAGCAGTGAGCGACTAGCGGGTGACACCGGGGAGCTGTTTTTT.

V usage is TRBV19 and J usage is TRBJ2-2; a weak D match, TRBD1 (5 bases). This CDR3 is 17 amino acids long. In germline, CDR1 is LNHDA, CDR2 SQIVND (reference sequence). V dropped 4 bases and J dropped 0 bases, with 15 bases sitting between them. CDR3 loop: CASSTRQSASNTGELFF. Here the CDR3 DNA reads TGTGCCAGTAGTACCCGACAGTCCGCCTCGAACACCGGGGAGCTGTTTTTT.

The chain links TRBV6-6 to TRBJ1-1; D is ambiguous. Germline loops: CDR1 MNHNY, CDR2 SVGAGI (reference sequence). There are 14 residues in the CDR3. Trimming left V 2 bases short and J 2 bases short, with 9 bases between. The CDR3 nucleotides read TGTGCCAGCAGTTACACGGACGCTAACACTGAAGCTTTCTTT. This codes for CASSYTDANTEAFF.

This chain uses TRBV5-1 with TRBJ2-2, with TRBD1 as a possible D gene (5 bases). Trimming removed 1 base at V and 0 bases at J, with 10 bases between. Germline values: CDR1 SGHRS, CDR2 YFSETQ. The CDR3 loop spans 16 amino acids. CDR3 coding DNA: TGCGCCAGCAGCTTGCGGTTAGGGGCGAACACCGGGGAGCTGTTTTTT. It specifies CASSLRLGANTGELFF. The full variable domain, completed using reference TRBV5-1 and TRBJ2-2, is KAGVTQTPRYLIKTRGQQVTLSCSPISGHRSVSWYQQTPGQGLQFLFEYFSETQRNKGNFPGRFSGRQFSNSRSEMNVSTLELGDSALYLCASSLRLGANTGELFFGEGSRLTVL.

The chain employs TRBV5-1 and TRBJ2-2; D is unresolved. The V gene lost 0 bases and the J gene lost 0 bases, with 6 bases spanning the gap. The V gene's germline CDR1 is SGHRS and CDR2 YFSETQ. The CDR3 runs 15 residues. The CDR3 DNA reads as TGCGCCAGCAGCTTGGGCACTGCGAACACCGGGGAGCTGTTTTTT. It is translated as CASSLGTANTGELFF.

This clone turned up a few times. The chain couples TRBV12-1 to TRBJ1-1; the table's D call, TRBD1, has no DNA check behind it. TRBV12-1 is reported as a pseudogene. The CDR3 extends over 16 amino acids. CDR3 nucleotides: TGTGCCAGCAGCTTGAGGACAGGGGGCTCGGAGACTGAAGCTTTCTTT. This translates into CASSLRTGGSETEAFF.

The rearrangement uses TRBV11-2 and TRBJ2-3; no clear D gene. Germline CDR1 is SGHAT and CDR2 is FQNNGV. The CDR3 has 15 residues. Trimming removed 5 bases at V and 3 bases at J, with 15 bases between. CDR3 in DNA: TGTGCCAGCAGCCCCGGAACTACCGGGACAGATACGCAGTATTTT. Translating it yields CASSPGTTGTDTQYF. Full variable domain (rest looked up from reference TRBV11-2 and TRBJ2-3): EAGVAQSPRYKIIEKRQSVAFWCNPISGHATLYWYQQILGQGPKLLIQFQNNGVVDDSQLPKDRFSAERLKGVDSTLKIQPAKLEDSAVYLCASSPGTTGTDTQYFGPGTRLTVL.

The DNA for the CDR3 is TGTGCCAGCTCACCCCTCCCGAACCTAGGACGGGAAGAGACCCAGTACTTC. Amino acid sequence: CASSPLPNLGREETQYF. The V gene is TRBV18, the J gene TRBJ2-5; D is unclear. Germline values: CDR1 KGHSH, CDR2 LQKENI. This CDR3 contains 17 residues. The V end lost 3 bases, the J end lost 3 bases, and 20 bases lay between the germline ends.

This chain links TRBV10-3 with TRBJ1-2; D gene ambiguous. CDR3 length: 14 amino acids. Germline values: CDR1 ENHRY, CDR2 SYGVKD. Between the trimmed V and J ends, which lost 1 base and 5 bases, there was a span of 11 bases. Here the CDR3 reads CAISEFPYSYGYTF. The CDR3 DNA sequence: TGTGCCATCAGTGAGTTCCCTTACTCGTATGGCTACACCTTC.

The chain is built from TRBV9 and TRBJ2-1; 10 nucleotides align to TRBD2. V shed 0 bases and J 4 bases; nucleotides not matched to a gene: 1. Germline V gene data show CDR1 as SGDLS and CDR2 as YYNGEE. The CDR3 covers 15 residues. CDR3 sequence (DNA): TGTGCCAGCAGCGTAGCTAGCGGGGGTTACAATGAGCAGTTCTTC. Protein: CASSVASGGYNEQFF.

J is TRBJ2-5 and V is TRBV5-1, with 10 bases aligning to TRBD1. The CDR3 extends over 16 amino acids. Per germline, CDR1 SGHRS and CDR2 YFSETQ. Unmatched junction bases numbered 12, after V lost 5 bases and J lost 5 bases. In DNA, the CDR3 is TGCGCCAGCAGTTTCACGTCCGGACAGGGGGTGGAGACCCAGTACTTC. This sequence encodes CASSFTSGQGVETQYF.

The chain combines TRBV7-2 with TRBJ2-3; D is unclear. The CDR3 is made up of 13 amino acids. The V end was cut by 8 bases, the J end by 0 bases, with 9 bases between. Germline CDR1 reads SGHTA; CDR2 reads FQGNSA. Here the CDR3 DNA reads TGTGCCAGCGCCCAAAGTAGCACAGATACGCAGTATTTT. Translating gives CASAQSSTDTQYF.

This sequence joins TRBV9 and TRBJ1-2; 10 nucleotides align to TRBD1. Looked up from germline, CDR1 is SGDLS and CDR2 is YYNGEE. V lost 4 bases and J lost 6; bases outside the gene matches: 3. The length of the CDR3 is 13 residues. In DNA, the CDR3 is TGTGCCAGCAGCCGGGACAGGGGTCATGGCTACACCTTC. Encoded protein: CASSRDRGHGYTF.